The clone carrying this T cell receptor beta chain was counted at least ten times. Its specificity is not known. This entry is derived from a study of T cells after posttransplantation cyclophosphamide. The study, taken as a whole, reports: Donor CD8+ memory clones often dominated recipient blood repertoires at later times.

On the day of bone marrow donation, the related graft donor provided peripheral blood. Sequenced by immunoSEQ multiplex PCR; TCRdb stores in-frame clones only, minus some. In total the sample includes under 50,000 clones, none of them seen once. The V gene lost 5 bases and the J gene lost 8 bases, with 9 bases spanning the gap. The CDR3 runs to 10 residues. The V gene's germline CDR1 is GTSNPN and CDR2 SVGIG (reference sequence). The origin of this receptor is a man aged 35 to 55 in good health, CMV-negative, and a related stem cell transplant donor. The chain combines TRBV30 with TRBJ1-1, with D unclear. Sample: PBMCs. CDR3 sequence (DNA): TGTGCCTGGGGGGAGGCCGAAGCTTTCTTT. This translates into CAWGEAEAFF.